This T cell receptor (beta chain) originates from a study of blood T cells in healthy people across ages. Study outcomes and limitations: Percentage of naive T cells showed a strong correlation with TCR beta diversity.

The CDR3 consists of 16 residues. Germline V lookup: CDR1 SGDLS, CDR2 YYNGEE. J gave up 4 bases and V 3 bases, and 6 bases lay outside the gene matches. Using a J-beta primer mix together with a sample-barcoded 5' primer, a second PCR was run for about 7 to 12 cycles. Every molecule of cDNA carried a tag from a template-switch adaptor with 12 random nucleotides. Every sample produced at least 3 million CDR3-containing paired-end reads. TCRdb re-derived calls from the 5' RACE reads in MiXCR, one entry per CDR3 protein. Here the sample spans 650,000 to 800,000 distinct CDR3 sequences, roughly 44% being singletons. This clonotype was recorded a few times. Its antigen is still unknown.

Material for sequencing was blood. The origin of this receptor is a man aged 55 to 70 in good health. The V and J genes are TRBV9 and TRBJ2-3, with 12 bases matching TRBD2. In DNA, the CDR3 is TGTGCCAGCAGCGAGGGACTAGCGGGCTCCGCAGATACGCAGTATTTT. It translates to CASSEGLAGSADTQYF.